Following are 2 T cell receptor beta chains from one sample sequenced in a study of OX40 agonist ivuxolimab in advanced cancers. The assay was immunoSEQ multiplex PCR, and TCRdb's table has in-frame clones only and misses some. The sample gives some 91,000 clones, about 90% of which show up once; about 4.6% is in the top ten. The material was CD4+ or CD8+ T cells sorted from blood, obtained in a trial of the OX40 agonist ivuxolimab. These receptors were obtained from an adult with an advanced solid tumor such as melanoma, head and neck, liver or kidney cancer.

The gene calls are TRBV6-1 and TRBJ2-7, with D unclear. Germline V gene data show CDR1 as MNHNS and CDR2 as SASEGT. The CDR3 contains 12 residues. The ends were cut back, 6 bases at V and 2 bases at J, with 8 bases in the middle. CDR3 DNA: TGTGCCAGCAGCGTATCAGCCTACGAGCAGTACTTC. Its protein product is CASSVSAYEQYF.

The chain couples TRBV7-2 to TRBJ2-3; 12 bases are shared with TRBD2. Germline CDR1 is SGHTA and CDR2 is FQGNSA. This CDR3 is built from 18 residues. J lost 6 bases, V lost 1 base, and 11 bases had no gene match. The CDR3 sequence: CASSLGGLAGSSSDTQYF. CDR3 DNA: TGTGCCAGCAGCTTAGGGGGACTAGCGGGCTCCTCGTCCGATACGCAGTATTTT.